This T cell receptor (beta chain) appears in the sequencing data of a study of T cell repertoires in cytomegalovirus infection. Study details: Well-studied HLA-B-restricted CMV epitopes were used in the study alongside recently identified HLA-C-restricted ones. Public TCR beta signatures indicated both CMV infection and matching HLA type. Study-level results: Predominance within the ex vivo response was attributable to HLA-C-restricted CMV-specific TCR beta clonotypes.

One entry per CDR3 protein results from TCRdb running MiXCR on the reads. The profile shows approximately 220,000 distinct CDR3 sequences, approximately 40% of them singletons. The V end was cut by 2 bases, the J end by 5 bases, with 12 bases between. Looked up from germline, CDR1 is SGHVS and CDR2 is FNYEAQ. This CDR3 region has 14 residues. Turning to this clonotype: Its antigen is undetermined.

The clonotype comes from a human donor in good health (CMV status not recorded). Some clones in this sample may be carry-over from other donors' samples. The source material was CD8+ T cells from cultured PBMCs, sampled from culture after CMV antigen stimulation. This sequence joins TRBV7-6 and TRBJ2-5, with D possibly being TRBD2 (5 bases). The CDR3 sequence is CASSLTWEPETQYF. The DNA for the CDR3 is TGTGCCAGCAGCTTAACGTGGGAGCCTGAGACCCAGTACTTC.